One and the same sample provided the 5 T cell receptor beta chains below, sequenced in a study of T cell repertoires in cytomegalovirus infection (dated by TCRdb to 2018 to 2020). Sequencing used an Illumina HiSeq 1500. TCRdb reran the public reads through fastp at Q25 and MiXCR, keeping productive beta chains. Here each entry gathers all rows of one CDR3 protein and keeps the most common genes and DNA. This sample is represented by approximately 220,000 distinct CDR3 sequences; about 40% of them were singletons. The top ten clonotypes cover around 60% of the sample. Their specific antigens are unknown. The treatment or condition label for this specimen denotes: in vitro stimulation with specific CMV peptide epitopes to enrich CMV-specific T cells. Sequenced here: CD8+ T cells from cultured PBMCs, sampled from culture after CMV antigen stimulation. Source of these receptors: a human donor in good health (CMV status not recorded). Some clones in this sample may be carry-over from other donors' samples.

The genes are TRBV4-1 and TRBJ2-3; no firm D call. Germline lookup yields CDR1 MGHRA and CDR2 YSYEKL. Trimming removed 2 bases from V and 7 bases from J, with 7 bases in between. The CDR3 loop spans 12 amino acids. DNA of the CDR3: TGCGCCAGCAGCCAACTTCCGAATACGCAGTATTTT. This translates into CASSQLPNTQYF.

V gene TRBV27 combines with J gene TRBJ1-2; D gene unclear. The V and J ends lost 0 bases and 3 bases respectively, with 11 bases between them. Germline CDR1 is MNHEY and CDR2 is SMNVEV (reference sequence). This CDR3 has 15 residues. The CDR3 spells CASSLSANRDYGYTF. The CDR3 nucleotides read TGTGCCAGCAGTTTATCGGCGAATAGAGACTATGGCTACACCTTC.

This clonotype was seen ten or more times. An end of the junction does not agree with germline; a read error may underlie this. This rearrangement joins TRBV7-9 to TRBJ2-1; D call uncertain. CDR3 size: 16 residues. Germline CDR1 and CDR2: SEHNR and FQNEAQ (reference sequence). The CDR3, as DNA: TGTGCAAGCAGCTTGTTGGTAATATCCAACTACAATGAGCAGTTCTTC. This translates into CASSLLVISNYNEQFF.

The CDR3 DNA sequence: TGTGCCAGTAGTCGTCTGAAAACCTTC. Residues: CASSRLKTF. The chain links TRBV19 to TRBJ1-2; D not certain. The CDR3 consists of 9 residues. The V end lost 5 bases, the J end lost 14 bases, and 9 bases lay between the germline ends. Looked up from germline, CDR1 is LNHDA and CDR2 is SQIVND (reference sequence).

This chain links TRBV27 with TRBJ1-5, with D possibly being TRBD1 (5 bases). Germline V CDR1 and CDR2: MNHEY, SMNVEV (reference sequence). The CDR3 is made up of 15 amino acids. Trimming stripped 6 bases from V and 0 bases from J, with 12 bases between. The CDR3 nucleotides are TGTGCCAGCAGGCCTGGGACGGTTAGCAATCAGCCCCAGCATTTT. As protein: CASRPGTVSNQPQHF.